The 24 T cell receptor beta chains listed next were all sequenced from one sample in a study of cytomegalovirus exposure and HLA in healthy donors. Use of 60 Vbeta and 13 Jbeta primers characterized the PCR. Measured with immunoSEQ multiplex PCR; TCRdb has only the in-frame clones, and not every one. The sample table includes roughly 74,000 clones. Sequencing was carried out using PBMCs. These TCRs come from a female donor in good health and CMV-seropositive.

Concerning this clone: No DNA is shown, since the ends of the CDR3 on it are uncertain; the CDR3 is the one TCRdb lists. The CDR3 sequence: CASSFARGAVTYEQYF. V usage is TRBV12-1 and J usage is TRBJ2-7; TRBD2 was called by the table and not checked on the DNA. TRBV12-1 constitutes a pseudogene. The CDR3 spans 16 residues, counting both ends.

V and J are TRBV18 and TRBJ2-1; weak D call: TRBD2 (5 bases). From germline, CDR1 is KGHSH and CDR2 LQKENI. The CDR3 spans 13 residues. V was cut by 3 bases and J by 4 bases, with 7 bases left in between. CDR3: CASSPRTYNEQFF. In DNA, the CDR3 is TGTGCCAGCTCACCCCGGACTTACAATGAGCAGTTCTTC.

Regarding this clone: One junction end does not reproduce the germline sequence, and a read error may be involved. The chain carries TRBV7-7 and TRBJ2-1; D remains unclear. The CDR3 length is 13 residues. Germline V CDR1 and CDR2: SSHAT, FNYEAQ (reference sequence). In nucleotides, the CDR3 is TGTGCTAGCAGCTTAGTTGAGGATAGTGAGCAGTTCTTC. This sequence encodes CASSLVEDSEQFF.

V usage is TRBV11-2 and J usage is TRBJ1-3; no reliable D call. The CDR3 is 15 amino acids. CDR1 and CDR2 from the germline V gene are SGHAT and FQNNGV. Trimming removed 4 bases from V and 4 bases from J, with 14 bases in between. CDR3 protein: CASSSPTEPGNTIYF. The CDR3 nucleotides are TGTGCCAGCAGCTCACCAACTGAACCCGGAAACACCATATATTTT.

This rearrangement joins TRBV4-3 to TRBJ2-1, with 14 bases that match TRBD2. There are 13 residues in the CDR3. J lost 15 bases, V lost 0 bases, and 1 base had no gene match. CDR1 LGHNA and CDR2 YSLEER come from the germline V gene. The CDR3 region has the DNA TGCGCCAGCAGCCAAGACGGGACTAGCGGGAGGTTCTTC. Amino acids: CASSQDGTSGRFF.

The CDR3 loop reads CASSVSGQTYTEAFF. DNA of the CDR3: TGTGCCAGCAGTGTCTCGGGACAGACTTACACTGAAGCTTTCTTT. The chain joins TRBV6-5 to TRBJ1-1, with 7 bases fitting TRBD1. Trimming cost V 5 bases and J 3 bases; bases outside gene matches: 9. CDR3 length: 15 residues. Per the germline V gene, CDR1 is MNHEY and CDR2 is SVGAGI.

The rearrangement joins TRBV2 to TRBJ1-5, with 10 bases aligning to TRBD1. Germline-derived CDR1 and CDR2 are SNHLY and FYNNEI. The J segment lost 1 base and the V segment lost 6 bases, leaving 9 bases of the junction unmatched. The CDR3 contains 17 residues. The CDR3 region has the DNA TGTGCCAGCAGGGGACAGGGGAAGAGGGGGAGCAATCAGCCCCAGCATTTT. Amino acids: CASRGQGKRGSNQPQHF. The variable domain in full, with the rest retrieved from reference TRBV2 and TRBJ1-5, is EPEVTQTPSHQVTQMGQEVILRCVPISNHLYFYWYRQILGQKVEFLVSFYNNEISEKSEIFDDQFSVERPDGSNFTLKIRSTKLEDSAMYFCASRGQGKRGSNQPQHFGDGTRLSIL.

Here the CDR3 DNA reads TGTGCCAGCAGCCTACCTATCAAGAACACTGAAGCTTTCTTT. Protein product: CASSLPIKNTEAFF. This rearrangement joins TRBV13 to TRBJ1-1; the D is unclear. V lost 5 bases and J 1 base, leaving 11 bases between the germline ends. The CDR3 runs 14 residues. Germline V gene data show CDR1 as PRHDT and CDR2 as FYEKMQ (reference sequence).

Comments on this clone: Other nucleotide sequences from this sample produce the same CDR3. V usage is TRBV6-5 and J usage is TRBJ2-7; D gene ambiguous. This CDR3 is built from 13 residues. The germline V gene has CDR1 MNHEY and CDR2 SVGAGI. Trimming removed 6 bases from V and 6 bases from J, with 15 bases in between. CDR3 sequence: CASSPLDGSEQYF. The CDR3 DNA is TGTGCCAGCAGCCCTCTAGACGGGTCCGAGCAGTACTTC.

V gene TRBV2 combines with J gene TRBJ1-3; 9 positions match TRBD1. The CDR3 spans 15 residues. V shed 7 bases, J shed 3 bases, and the junction held 7 bases outside the gene matches. Germline V gene sequence: CDR1 SNHLY, CDR2 FYNNEI. The CDR3 DNA is TGTGCCAGCAACCGGGACAGGGCCGTTGGAAACACCATATATTTT. As protein: CASNRDRAVGNTIYF.

V and J are TRBV30 and TRBJ1-2, with TRBD1 identical over 7 bases. CDR1 is GTSNPN, CDR2 SVGIG, per germline (reference sequence). Trimming removed 5 bases from V and 8 bases from J; junction bases left unmatched: 8. This CDR3 region has 12 residues. The CDR3 region is CAWASGGWGYTF. The CDR3 region has the DNA TGTGCCTGGGCTTCAGGGGGTTGGGGCTACACCTTC.

The chain has TRBV19 and TRBJ1-2; D remains unclear. The CDR3 is 14 amino acids. Germline V gives CDR1 LNHDA, CDR2 SQIVND (reference sequence). Trimming removed 8 bases from V and 1 base from J, with 14 bases in between. The CDR3 bases are TGTGCCAGTCTATATAGGGAGTGTAACTATGGCTACACCTTC. Translating it yields CASLYRECNYGYTF.

This chain links TRBV7-2 with TRBJ2-3; 11 nucleotides agree with TRBD2. V shed 3 bases and J 0 bases; nucleotides not matched to a gene: 5. This CDR3 has 17 residues. The germline V gene encodes CDR1 SGHTA and CDR2 FQGNSA. CDR3 coding DNA: TGTGCCAGCAGCTTCCTCCGACTAGCGGGAAGCACAGATACGCAGTATTTT. It codes for CASSFLRLAGSTDTQYF.

This chain links TRBV19 with TRBJ1-4; D is ambiguous. V was pared by 7 bases and J by 0 bases, with 9 bases between. The CDR3 length is 14 residues. CDR1 is LNHDA, CDR2 SQIVND, per germline (reference sequence). As DNA, the CDR3 is TGTGCCAGTATCCACCAGGCAACTAATGAAAAACTGTTTTTT. Translation: CASIHQATNEKLFF.

This chain links TRBV7-9 with TRBJ1-1; a possible D gene is TRBD1 (5 bases). Germline V gene sequence: CDR1 SEHNR, CDR2 FQNEAQ (reference sequence). CDR3 size: 16 residues. The V end was cut by 0 bases, the J end by 5 bases, with 16 bases between. The CDR3 coding sequence is TGTGCCAGCAGCTTAGCGCTAAAGGCGGGGGGGACTGAAGCTTTCTTT. It yields the protein CASSLALKAGGTEAFF.

This sequence joins TRBV28 and TRBJ2-2, with 12 bases fitting TRBD2. Per the germline V gene, CDR1 is MDHEN and CDR2 is SYDVKM. V trimming: 5 bases; J trimming: 7 bases; junction bases outside the gene matches: 11. The CDR3 consists of 17 residues. The DNA of the CDR3 is TGTGCCAGCAGTCCCCTCAGACTAGCGGGAGTGATCGGGGAGCTGTTTTTT. Translating gives CASSPLRLAGVIGELFF. Using reference TRBV28 and TRBJ2-2 for the parts outside the CDR3, the full variable domain is DVKVTQSSRYLVKRTGEKVFLECVQDMDHENMFWYRQDPGLGLRLIYFSYDVKMKEKGDIPEGYSVSREKKERFSLILESASTNQTSMYLCASSPLRLAGVIGELFFGEGSRLTVL.

The V gene is TRBV7-2, the J gene TRBJ2-7; 7 bases agree with TRBD1. The CDR3 runs to 15 residues. With V trimmed by 1 base and J by 2 bases, 5 bases remained unmatched. Germline values: CDR1 SGHTA, CDR2 FQGNSA. The CDR3 region is CASSLEDRYAYEQYF. In DNA, the CDR3 is TGTGCCAGCAGCTTAGAGGACAGGTACGCCTACGAGCAGTACTTC.

The V and J genes are TRBV27 and TRBJ2-1; tentative D call: TRBD1 (6 bases). Germline V lookup: CDR1 MNHEY, CDR2 SMNVEV (reference sequence). With 6 bases removed from V and 6 bases from J, the gap between germline ends came to 18 bases. This CDR3 region has 15 residues. The CDR3 bases are TGTGCCAGCAGAACTCTAGGGGGTCCCTCCAATGAGCAGTTCTTC. This codes for CASRTLGGPSNEQFF.

The CDR3, as DNA: TGTTCCCCAGCTCTGAGGACTAGCGTTCACATTGGGAATGAGCAGTTCTTC. Translating gives CSPALRTSVHIGNEQFF. This chain uses TRBV19 with TRBJ2-1; the match to TRBD2 covers 9 bases. From germline, CDR1 is LNHDA and CDR2 SQIVND (reference sequence). The CDR3 runs 17 residues.

The gene calls are TRBV7-2 and TRBJ2-1, with a possible D match to TRBD1 (6 bases). Germline V gene lookup returns CDR1 SGHTA and CDR2 FQGNSA. The CDR3 has 13 amino acids. Trimming took 6 bases from V and 5 from J, leaving 11 bases between them. CDR3 in DNA: TGTGCCAGCAGTTTCAACAGGGACAATGAGCAGTTCTTC. It translates to CASSFNRDNEQFF.

The CDR3 region is CASSLGQGITQYF. The CDR3 region has the DNA TGCGCCAGCAGCCTAGGACAGGGGATTACCCAGTACTTC. This chain joins TRBV5-1 and TRBJ2-5; 9 bases align to TRBD1. This CDR3 is built from 13 residues. The germline gives CDR1 SGHRS, CDR2 YFSETQ. The J segment lost 8 bases and the V segment lost 4 bases, leaving 6 bases of the junction unmatched.

The chain combines TRBV5-4 with TRBJ2-1; 7 nucleotides match TRBD2. The CDR3 runs to 15 residues. The germline gives CDR1 SGHNT, CDR2 YYREEE (reference sequence). Trimming at V came to 10 bases and at J to 7 bases, leaving 17 bases not matched to a gene. As DNA, the CDR3 is TGTGCCTCCTCCGGGGGAGGGGAGATTAATAATGAGCAGTTCTTC. Translated: CASSGGGEINNEQFF.

The chain carries TRBV30 and TRBJ1-5; D unresolved. The CDR3 is 13 residues long. Trimming pared 2 bases from V and 3 bases from J, leaving 8 bases between. CDR1 and CDR2 from the germline V gene are GTSNPN and SVGIG (reference sequence). CDR3: CAWSKQLNQPQHF. CDR3 sequence (DNA): TGTGCCTGGAGTAAACAGCTCAATCAGCCCCAGCATTTT.

V gene TRBV28 combines with J gene TRBJ1-5; tentatively, D is TRBD1 (6 bases). V lost 3 bases, J lost 3 bases, and 12 bases lay in between. CDR1 and CDR2 (germline): MDHEN, SYDVKM. CDR3 length equals 15 residues. CDR3 amino acids: CASSFAGAYNQPQHF. CDR3 coding DNA: TGTGCCAGCAGTTTCGCAGGGGCCTACAATCAGCCCCAGCATTTT.